These 28 T cell receptor beta chains were all obtained from the same sample, sequenced in a study of T-cell memory formation after mild COVID-19. TCRdb used MiXCR to reprocess the 5' RACE reads, holding one entry per CDR3 protein. The profile shows 500,000 to 550,000 distinct CDR3 sequences, 20% of them singletons. Material for sequencing was PBMCs or a T cell subset sorted from them (not recorded which). Receptors originate from an adult woman who had mild COVID-19 (a few samples of this study predate the infection). Cell type and time point are not known.

This clonotype was seen at least ten times. Compared with germline, one end of the junction differs, possibly owing to a read error. This chain uses TRBV5-1 with TRBJ2-2; D perhaps matches TRBD1 (6 bases). This CDR3 has 14 amino acids. Germline CDR1 and CDR2: SGHRS and YFSETQ. The CDR3 loop is CASSPGQNTGELFF. The CDR3, as DNA: TGTGCCAGCAGCCCGGGACAGAACACCGGGGAGCTGTTTTTT. Full variable domain (rest looked up from reference TRBV5-1 and TRBJ2-2): KAGVTQTPRYLIKTRGQQVTLSCSPISGHRSVSWYQQTPGQGLQFLFEYFSETQRNKGNFPGRFSGRQFSNSRSEMNVSTLELGDSALYLCASSPGQNTGELFFGEGSRLTVL.

This clonotype was detected only a few times. This chain connects TRBV19 to TRBJ1-1; a possible D gene is TRBD1 (6 bases). Germline V gene data show CDR1 as LNHDA and CDR2 as SQIVND (reference sequence). CDR3 size: 15 residues. V lost 3 bases, J lost 1 base, and 12 bases lay in between. The CDR3 nucleotides read TGTGCCAGTAGTATTGATGCAGGGGCGAACACTGAAGCTTTCTTT. It codes for CASSIDAGANTEAFF.

The chain links TRBV7-9 to TRBJ2-7; TRBD1 agrees at 7 bases. CDR3 length equals 16 residues. Germline values: CDR1 SEHNR, CDR2 FQNEAQ (reference sequence). J lost 0 bases, V lost 1 base, and 6 bases had no gene match. The CDR3 DNA reads as TGTGCCAGCAGCTTAGGAAGGGACAGAAGCTCCTACGAGCAGTACTTC. This sequence encodes CASSLGRDRSSYEQYF.

This clonotype was detected a few times. The chain links TRBV6-5 to TRBJ1-1, with unresolved D. Germline V gene sequence: CDR1 MNHEY, CDR2 SVGAGI. V lost 1 base and J 3 bases, leaving 15 bases between the germline ends. The CDR3 loop spans 16 amino acids. The CDR3 spells CASSYFTSGPYTEAFF. CDR3 bases: TGTGCCAGCAGTTACTTTACGTCCGGGCCGTACACTGAAGCTTTCTTT.

This clonotype has a count of ten or more. V gene TRBV20-1 combines with J gene TRBJ2-1; the D is unclear. Germline CDR1 is DFQATT and CDR2 is SNEGSKA (reference sequence). Trimming cost V 1 base and J 8 bases, with 21 bases left between them. CDR3 length: 16 residues. The CDR3 is CSARGKGQVHYDEQFF. CDR3 DNA: TGCAGTGCTAGAGGGAAAGGGCAGGTTCATTATGATGAGCAGTTCTTC.

This chain uses TRBV5-4 with TRBJ2-2; 13 positions agree with TRBD2. J lost 1 base, V lost 3 bases, and 6 bases had no gene match. CDR3 length: 18 residues. Germline CDR1 reads SGHNT; CDR2 reads YYREEE (reference sequence). CDR3 loop: CASSSGLAGPRNTGELFF. CDR3 in DNA: TGTGCCAGCAGCTCGGGACTAGCGGGGCCGAGGAACACCGGGGAGCTGTTTTTT.

This chain connects TRBV20-1 to TRBJ2-1, with 7 bases that match TRBD2. The CDR3 sequence is 14 residues long. Looked up from germline, CDR1 is DFQATT and CDR2 is SNEGSKA (reference sequence). V trimming: 1 base; J trimming: 3 bases; junction bases outside the gene matches: 3. The CDR3 bases are TGCAGTGCTAGAGGGGGGGGAAGCTACAATGAGCAGTTCTTC. The encoded protein is CSARGGGSYNEQFF.

The V gene is TRBV4-2, the J gene TRBJ2-2; 12 positions agree with TRBD2. The CDR3 covers 16 residues. V gave up 4 bases and J gave up 6 bases; unmatched junction bases: 6. The germline CDR1 and CDR2 sequences are LGHNA and YNFKEQ. CDR3 amino acids: CASSRRLAGEPGELFF. The DNA for the CDR3 is TGTGCCAGCAGCCGTCGACTAGCGGGGGAACCCGGGGAGCTGTTTTTT.

The chain carries TRBV7-9 and TRBJ2-7, with 9 positions matching TRBD1. V lost 1 base to trimming and J lost 6 bases; unmatched junction nucleotides: 4. Per germline, CDR1 SEHNR and CDR2 FQNEAQ (reference sequence). This CDR3 is built from 14 residues. CDR3 in DNA: TGTGCCAGCAGCTTAGGGACAGGGGTTGGCGAGCAGTACTTC. It encodes CASSLGTGVGEQYF.

This chain uses TRBV7-2 with TRBJ2-1; 13 bases are shared with TRBD2. CDR3 length equals 15 residues. Trimming at V came to 5 bases and at J to 7 bases, leaving 5 bases not matched to a gene. The germline gives CDR1 SGHTA, CDR2 FQGNSA. The CDR3, as DNA: TGTGCCAGCAGCAAACTAGCGGGAGGGGCGAATGAGCAGTTCTTC. Translation gives CASSKLAGGANEQFF.

This clonotype was seen more than once but under ten times. This sequence joins TRBV27 and TRBJ2-1; D is uncertain. Trimming took 6 bases from V and 3 from J, leaving 15 bases between them. This CDR3 has 15 amino acids. Germline V CDR1 and CDR2: MNHEY, SMNVEV (reference sequence). The CDR3 DNA reads TGTGCCAGCAGCCTCAGTGGGCCGAACTACAATGAGCAGTTCTTC. This codes for CASSLSGPNYNEQFF.

This chain uses TRBV7-2 with TRBJ2-3, with D possibly being TRBD2 (6 bases). Per the germline V gene, CDR1 is SGHTA and CDR2 is FQGNSA. The CDR3 is 15 amino acids. V was trimmed by 1 base and J by 1 base, leaving 9 bases between them. The CDR3 spells CASSLDRGGTDTQYF. CDR3 nucleotide sequence: TGTGCCAGCAGCTTAGACCGCGGGGGCACAGATACGCAGTATTTT.

This clonotype was counted many times. J is TRBJ2-7 and V is TRBV12-3 or TRBV12-4; D may be TRBD1 or TRBD2 (5 bases each). CDR3 size: 14 residues. V lost 6 bases to trimming and J lost 4 bases, with 16 bases between them. The CDR3, as DNA: TGTGCCAGCAGCTCAACTCGTGGGGGTTACGAGCAGTACTTC. Translating it yields CASSSTRGGYEQYF.

The rearrangement uses TRBV4-1 and TRBJ2-7; D possibly uses TRBD1 or TRBD2 (5 bases each). Trimming left V 5 bases short and J 2 bases short, with 16 bases between. Germline V gives CDR1 MGHRA, CDR2 YSYEKL. The CDR3 runs 15 residues. CDR3 sequence reads: CASSTSGTETYEQYF. DNA of the CDR3: TGCGCCAGCAGCACCTCCGGGACCGAGACCTACGAGCAGTACTTC.

This clonotype turned up a few times. The chain couples TRBV30 to TRBJ1-2, with TRBD1 matching over 7 bases. Trimming at V came to 4 bases and at J to 4 bases, leaving 9 bases not matched to a gene. This CDR3 has 14 residues. Germline lookup yields CDR1 GTSNPN and CDR2 SVGIG (reference sequence). Here the CDR3 DNA reads TGTGCCTGGACCCGGGGACAGTCCGTCTATGGCTACACCTTC. Protein: CAWTRGQSVYGYTF.

J is TRBJ2-1 and V is TRBV12-3 or TRBV12-4; D is undetermined. V lost 5 bases and J 7 bases, leaving 9 bases between the germline ends. This CDR3 is 12 amino acids long. In DNA form, the CDR3 reads TGTGCCAGCAGTCTAGACTCGAATGAGCAGTTCTTC. Amino acid sequence: CASSLDSNEQFF.

This chain uses TRBV29-1 with TRBJ2-3; D gene ambiguous. The V gene's germline CDR1 is SQVTM and CDR2 ANQGSEA. The CDR3 has 15 residues. V dropped 1 base and J dropped 1 base, with 12 bases sitting between them. This chain's CDR3 is CSVEGAGAGTDTQYF. In DNA form, the CDR3 reads TGCAGCGTTGAAGGGGCAGGCGCGGGCACAGATACGCAGTATTTT.

This clonotype was recorded a few times. Here the CDR3 reads CASSLGGAVHEQYF. The CDR3 DNA reads TGTGCCAGCAGTTTAGGGGGGGCGGTCCACGAGCAGTACTTC. The V gene is TRBV12-3 or TRBV12-4, the J gene TRBJ2-7, with D perhaps given as TRBD1 or TRBD2 (6 bases each). The length of the CDR3 is 14 residues. Trimming took off 1 base at V and 5 bases at J, with 12 bases between the two ends.

This clonotype occurred many times. The rearrangement links TRBV7-8 to TRBJ2-7, with 10 bases fitting TRBD2. Germline values: CDR1 SGHVS, CDR2 FQNEAQ. J was trimmed by 0 bases and V by 7 bases; bases with no gene match: 9. The CDR3 totals 16 residues. CDR3 sequence: CASNGLAAAASYEQYF. CDR3 DNA sequence: TGTGCCAGCAACGGACTAGCGGCCGCTGCCTCCTACGAGCAGTACTTC.

This clonotype was counted only a few times. This sequence joins TRBV12-3 or TRBV12-4 and TRBJ1-1, with D possibly matching TRBD1 (6 bases). CDR3 size: 15 residues. V gave up 7 bases and J gave up 1 base, with 16 bases separating them. DNA for the CDR3: TGTGCCAGCACCCTCACGGACAGAGAGAACACTGAAGCTTTCTTT. Translating gives CASTLTDRENTEAFF.

This clonotype occurred a few times. Here the CDR3 DNA reads TGTGCCAGCAGTTCCTCGACAGTGCGGGAGACCCAGTACTTC. It is translated as CASSSSTVRETQYF. The V and J genes are TRBV12-3 or TRBV12-4 and TRBJ2-5, with D possibly TRBD1 on 5 matching bases. This CDR3 contains 14 residues. The V end was cut by 4 bases, the J end by 5 bases, with 14 bases between.

This clonotype occurred a few times. CDR3 protein: CASSNGGGSHNEQFF. The DNA for the CDR3 is TGTGCCAGCAGCAACGGAGGGGGGTCGCACAATGAGCAGTTCTTC. This chain uses TRBV6-4 with TRBJ2-1; D possibly uses TRBD1 or TRBD2 (6 bases each). In germline, CDR1 is MRHNA, CDR2 SNTAGT. The V gene lost 6 bases and the J gene lost 5 bases, with 17 bases spanning the gap. This CDR3 contains 15 residues.

In its sample, this clonotype was seen a few times. This chain connects TRBV5-1 to TRBJ2-3; a possible D gene is TRBD2 (6 bases). This CDR3 comprises 12 residues. Trimming removed 7 bases at V and 10 bases at J, with 16 bases between. The germline V gene has CDR1 SGHRS and CDR2 YFSETQ. CDR3 residues: CASGPEGRAQYF. Written as DNA, the CDR3 is TGCGCCAGCGGCCCGGAGGGTAGGGCGCAGTATTTT.

The chain links TRBV9 to TRBJ2-7; D ambiguous. Germline CDR1 and CDR2: SGDLS and YYNGEE. CDR3 length: 13 residues. The V gene lost 0 bases and the J gene lost 4 bases, with 8 bases spanning the gap. Here the CDR3 reads CASSVGVGYEQYF. CDR3 sequence (DNA): TGTGCCAGCAGCGTAGGTGTGGGATACGAGCAGTACTTC.

A few counts support this clonotype. The chain joins TRBV7-2 to TRBJ1-1, with 7 nucleotides matching TRBD1. J was trimmed by 1 base and V by 0 bases; bases with no gene match: 8. The CDR3 runs to 17 residues. CDR1 and CDR2 (germline): SGHTA, FQGNSA. The CDR3 protein is CASSLASQGGENTEAFF. Here the CDR3 DNA reads TGTGCCAGCAGCTTAGCGTCGCAGGGGGGGGAGAACACTGAAGCTTTCTTT.

This clonotype was detected many times. The chain combines TRBV4-3 with TRBJ1-2; TRBD1 is a possible D gene (5 bases). The germline V and J ends were trimmed by 0 bases and 8 bases, with 16 bases remaining between them. The CDR3 runs to 15 residues. Germline CDR1 LGHNA, CDR2 YSLEER. The CDR3 DNA is TGCGCCAGCAGCCAAGATAGCAGGGAATTGAGGGGCTACACCTTC. It encodes CASSQDSRELRGYTF.

This clonotype was found many times. This rearrangement joins TRBV7-6 to TRBJ2-7; maybe TRBD1 (8 bases). V was shortened by 2 bases and J by 3 bases, with 17 bases between the two germline ends. CDR3 length: 16 residues. Germline V gives CDR1 SGHVS, CDR2 FNYEAQ. The CDR3 coding sequence is TGTGCCAGCAGCTTATCCGGACAGGGAGGGAGCTACGAGCAGTACTTC. Translation: CASSLSGQGGSYEQYF.

The chain combines TRBV4-1 with TRBJ2-5, with a tentative D call TRBD1 (6 bases). The CDR3 is 17 amino acids. With 6 bases removed from V and 7 bases from J, the gap between germline ends came to 27 bases. The V gene's germline CDR1 is MGHRA and CDR2 YSYEKL. DNA for the CDR3: TGCGCCAGCAGGGGGCAATTTGGACAGTTAAGGTCGGGGACCCAGTACTTC. It translates to CASRGQFGQLRSGTQYF.